This T cell receptor beta chain was profiled in a study of circulating and synovial CD4+ cells in juvenile arthritis. The study's findings and limits: Bulk blood CD4 repertoires were more diverse than these. Compared with bulk blood, circulating pathogenic-like lymphocytes shared substantially more CDR3 sequences with synovial T cells.

Samples derive from patients with active juvenile idiopathic arthritis. The length of the CDR3 is 13 residues. V lost 7 bases, J lost 0 bases, and 7 bases lay in between. CDR1 and CDR2 (germline): MGHDK, SYGVNS. Of note for this clone: Its specificity is unknown.

Libraries were prepared by immunoSEQ multiplex PCR; TCRdb keeps only in-frame clonotypes and omits some of them. The table records roughly 3,000 clones, approximately 82% of them present only once. The sample comprised CD4+ T cells from synovial fluid. The sequence was obtained from a human donor with juvenile idiopathic arthritis. The chain is built from TRBV25-1 and TRBJ1-3; no clear D. The CDR3 region has the DNA TGTGCCAGCAAGAGCCTCTCTGGAAACACCATATATTTT. Encoded protein: CASKSLSGNTIYF.